The clone carrying this T cell receptor beta chain has only a few counts. The ends were cut back, 8 bases at V and 1 base at J, with 11 bases in the middle. CDR3 length: 14 amino acids. Per the germline V gene, CDR1 is SGHVS and CDR2 is FQNEAQ. The data were taken from a study of blood T cell repertoires in COVID-19. Study processing details: Reference gene primer amplification gave estimated nucleated cell counts. Sequenced by immunoSEQ multiplex PCR; TCRdb stores in-frame clones only, minus some. D and trimming come from the DNA, and the V and J calls and clone size come from that table. The sample shows 200,000 to 250,000 clones, approximately 85% of them seen only once.

The source is a woman older than 75 with COVID-19, enrolled during active disease. The V and J genes are TRBV7-8 and TRBJ2-2; no clear D. Sequenced: peripheral blood. The CDR3 DNA sequence: TGTGCCAGCCGCGCAATTGTGAACACCGGGGAGCTGTTTTTT. Translating gives CASRAIVNTGELFF.